These 30 T cell receptor beta chains came from one sample sequenced in a study of T cell responses to AZD1222 COVID-19 vaccine. Libraries were prepared by immunoSEQ multiplex PCR; TCRdb keeps only in-frame clonotypes and omits some of them. The sample lists 70,000 to 85,000 clones, roughly 88% occurring once. Specimen: peripheral blood, collected on day 0 of AZD1222 vaccination. These receptors came from an adult in good health.

The rearrangement uses TRBV5-4 and TRBJ2-7, with D perhaps TRBD1 or TRBD2 (6 bases each). This CDR3 region has 13 residues. Trimming stripped 0 bases from V and 6 bases from J, with 10 bases between. CDR1 SGHNT and CDR2 YYREEE come from the germline V gene (reference sequence). The CDR3 coding sequence is TGTGCCAGCAGCTTGGAGGGGGGACGCGAGCAGTACTTC. Translated, it gives CASSLEGGREQYF.

This chain connects TRBV11-2 to TRBJ2-5; D unresolved. Germline CDR1 and CDR2: SGHAT and FQNNGV. V dropped 1 base and J dropped 2 bases, with 11 bases sitting between them. The CDR3 covers 15 residues. Here the CDR3 reads CASSLGGKPQETQYF. Here the CDR3 DNA reads TGTGCCAGCAGCTTAGGAGGCAAGCCTCAAGAGACCCAGTACTTC.

The genes are TRBV11-2 and TRBJ2-1, with 7 bases aligning to TRBD2. The CDR3 runs 13 residues. Trimming at V came to 3 bases and at J to 4 bases, leaving 0 bases not matched to a gene. In germline, CDR1 is SGHAT, CDR2 FQNNGV. CDR3 loop: CASSLGGYNEQFF. The CDR3 region has the DNA TGTGCCAGCAGCTTGGGGGGGTACAATGAGCAGTTCTTC.

This clone was seen ten or more times. The chain has TRBV5-1 and TRBJ2-7, with D perhaps TRBD1 (6 bases). Per the germline V gene, CDR1 is SGHRS and CDR2 is YFSETQ. The V gene lost 4 bases and the J gene lost 3 bases, with 17 bases spanning the gap. CDR3 length equals 15 residues. CDR3 protein: CASSPVAGDVYEQYF. The CDR3 DNA reads TGCGCCAGCAGCCCCGTGGCAGGGGATGTCTACGAGCAGTACTTC. The variable domain in full, completed from reference TRBV5-1 and TRBJ2-7, reads KAGVTQTPRYLIKTRGQQVTLSCSPISGHRSVSWYQQTPGQGLQFLFEYFSETQRNKGNFPGRFSGRQFSNSRSEMNVSTLELGDSALYLCASSPVAGDVYEQYFGPGTRLTVT.

This clone was recorded only once. V and J are TRBV5-1 and TRBJ2-2, with D possibly TRBD2 on 6 matching bases. The CDR3 runs to 14 residues. Per germline, CDR1 SGHRS and CDR2 YFSETQ. Trimming took 6 bases from V and 1 from J, leaving 10 bases between them. CDR3: CASNQEGNTGELFF. CDR3 DNA sequence: TGCGCCAGCAACCAGGAGGGGAACACCGGGGAGCTGTTTTTT.

The chain employs TRBV6-2 or TRBV6-3 and TRBJ2-7, with D perhaps TRBD2 (6 bases). There are 13 residues in the CDR3. CDR1 MNHEY and CDR2 SVGEGT come from the germline V gene. V was cut by 5 bases and J by 4 bases, with 12 bases left in between. This chain's CDR3 is CASSPRLVYEQYF. Here the CDR3 DNA reads TGTGCCAGCAGTCCCCGACTAGTATACGAGCAGTACTTC.

The chain employs TRBV10-3 and TRBJ2-1, with D unresolved. CDR1 is ENHRY and CDR2 is SYGVKD in the germline V gene. This CDR3 has 14 residues. The V gene lost 0 bases and the J gene lost 1 base, with 4 bases spanning the gap. The CDR3 region is CAISESASYNEQFF. CDR3 nucleotide sequence: TGTGCCATCAGTGAGTCGGCTTCCTACAATGAGCAGTTCTTC.

This clone was recorded only once. The chain joins TRBV10-3 to TRBJ2-7; a weak D match, TRBD1 (5 bases). Trimming shortened V by 0 bases and J by 4 bases, and 19 bases separated the two germline ends. The germline V gene encodes CDR1 ENHRY and CDR2 SYGVKD. The CDR3 contains 17 residues. The CDR3 bases are TGTGCCATCAGTGAGTCTGTAAGCCGCTCCTCAGGGTACGAGCAGTACTTC. This gives the protein CAISESVSRSSGYEQYF.

J is TRBJ1-1 and V is TRBV7-3, with D possibly matching TRBD1 (5 bases). CDR1 is SGHTA, CDR2 FQGTGA, per germline. CDR3 length equals 17 residues. The V end was cut by 1 base, the J end by 0 bases, with 15 bases between. CDR3 sequence: CASSLMGGAGLNTEAFF. The CDR3 nucleotides are TGTGCCAGCAGCTTAATGGGAGGGGCGGGTTTGAACACTGAAGCTTTCTTT.

The chain joins TRBV27 to TRBJ2-2; 8 nucleotides line up with TRBD1. J was trimmed by 2 bases and V by 8 bases; bases with no gene match: 7. CDR3 length: 15 residues. Germline V gene data show CDR1 as MNHEY and CDR2 as SMNVEV (reference sequence). The CDR3 reads CASGQGAQNTGELFF. The CDR3 nucleotides read TGTGCCAGCGGGCAGGGGGCGCAAAACACCGGGGAGCTGTTTTTT.

The chain links TRBV5-1 to TRBJ2-3; D possibly uses TRBD1 or TRBD2 (5 bases each). The CDR3 is made up of 15 amino acids. V was shortened by 0 bases and J by 6 bases, with 14 bases between the two germline ends. Germline values: CDR1 SGHRS, CDR2 YFSETQ. CDR3 loop: CASSLEGTPGDTQYF. The CDR3 DNA reads as TGCGCCAGCAGCTTGGAAGGGACGCCAGGGGATACGCAGTATTTT.

This clone has just one count. CDR3 amino acids: CASSLAYEQFF. In DNA, the CDR3 is TGTGCCAGCAGTTTAGCATATGAGCAGTTCTTC. This rearrangement joins TRBV12-3 or TRBV12-4 to TRBJ2-1; D is uncertain. The CDR3 contains 11 residues. Deletions cut 0 bases from V and 8 bases from J, with 2 bases between.

V and J are TRBV3-1 (or the pseudogene TRBV3-2) and TRBJ1-2; no clear D gene. V was clipped by 0 bases and J by 8 bases, with 16 bases between them. The CDR3 contains 15 residues. The germline CDR1 and CDR2 sequences are LGHDT and YNNKEL (reference sequence). CDR3 DNA: TGTGCCAGCAGCCAAGATAGGGTGCCTTCTAGGGGCTACACCTTC. It is translated as CASSQDRVPSRGYTF.

This clone came up a few times. The rearrangement links TRBV7-9 to TRBJ2-7; 9 nucleotides align to TRBD1. The CDR3 consists of 18 residues. With 9 bases clipped from V and 0 bases from J, the junction kept 18 bases outside the gene matches. Germline V gives CDR1 SEHNR, CDR2 FQNEAQ (reference sequence). CDR3 DNA sequence: TGTGCCAGACTCCTTTCCGGGACAGGGACTACTAGCTCCTACGAGCAGTACTTC. This gives the protein CARLLSGTGTTSSYEQYF.

This chain connects TRBV29-1 to TRBJ1-5; no reliable D call. Per the germline V gene, CDR1 is SQVTM and CDR2 is ANQGSEA. CDR3 size: 12 residues. V lost 6 bases to trimming and J lost 3 bases, with 9 bases between them. The CDR3 DNA follows: TGCAGCGTAGGCAATGACAATCAGCCCCAGCATTTT. Translation gives CSVGNDNQPQHF.

This clone was recorded only once. This chain connects TRBV28 to TRBJ1-1, with a weak D call TRBD1 (6 bases). V was shortened by 0 bases and J by 0 bases, with 8 bases between the two germline ends. Germline V CDR1 and CDR2: MDHEN, SYDVKM. The CDR3 length is 15 residues. The CDR3 spells CASSLWRTVNTEAFF. In nucleotides, the CDR3 is TGTGCCAGCAGTTTATGGCGGACAGTGAACACTGAAGCTTTCTTT.

The gene calls are TRBV7-2 and TRBJ2-2; the D gene is possibly TRBD2 (7 bases). The CDR3 is made up of 15 amino acids. CDR1 and CDR2 (germline): SGHTA, FQGNSA. V lost 8 bases and J 5 bases, leaving 18 bases between the germline ends. The CDR3 sequence is CASDLTGRGTGELFF. CDR3 coding DNA: TGTGCCAGCGACCTCACAGGGAGGGGAACCGGGGAGCTGTTTTTT.

The chain links TRBV27 to TRBJ2-1, with unresolved D. CDR1 and CDR2 from the germline V gene are MNHEY and SMNVEV (reference sequence). The CDR3 totals 12 residues. V lost 2 bases to trimming and J lost 9 bases, with 8 bases between them. CDR3: CASSLIWGEQFF. The CDR3, as DNA: TGTGCCAGCAGTTTAATCTGGGGTGAGCAGTTCTTC.

Concerning this clone itself: Other DNA sequences in the sample encode the same CDR3. The chain uses TRBV18 and TRBJ2-3; TRBD2 matches 9 bases. This CDR3 contains 15 residues. From germline, CDR1 is KGHSH and CDR2 LQKENI. With 3 bases clipped from V and 3 bases from J, the junction kept 4 bases outside the gene matches. The CDR3 reads CASSPSRGGTDTQYF. The CDR3 nucleotides read TGTGCCAGCTCACCTTCGCGGGGGGGTACAGATACGCAGTATTTT. The entire variable domain, with the rest obtained from reference TRBV18 and TRBJ2-3, is as follows: NAGVMQNPRHLVRRRGQEARLRCSPMKGHSHVYWYRQLPEEGLKFMVYLQKENIIDESGMPKERFSAEFPKEGPSILRIQQVVRGDSAAYFCASSPSRGGTDTQYFGPGTRLTVL.

This clone was observed a single time. The chain carries TRBV5-1 and TRBJ1-4, with a possible D match to TRBD1 (5 bases). Trimming took 4 bases from V and 6 from J, leaving 13 bases between them. The CDR3 is 14 amino acids. Germline CDR1 SGHRS, CDR2 YFSETQ. CDR3 region: CASSQTGGYEKLFF. For the CDR3, the DNA is TGCGCCAGCAGCCAAACCGGGGGATATGAAAAACTGTTTTTT.

The chain couples TRBV5-1 to TRBJ2-1; 11 bases map to TRBD2. Germline V gene lookup returns CDR1 SGHRS and CDR2 YFSETQ. The CDR3 is 15 residues long. V was clipped by 1 base and J by 5 bases; unmatched bases: 2. This chain's CDR3 is CASSLNSGRDNEQFF. For the CDR3, the DNA is TGCGCCAGCAGCTTGAATAGCGGGAGGGACAATGAGCAGTTCTTC.

The sample holds one count of this clone. The V and J genes are TRBV6-5 and TRBJ2-2; no reliable D call. Per the germline V gene, CDR1 is MNHEY and CDR2 is SVGAGI. With 0 bases removed from V and 1 base from J, the gap between germline ends came to 6 bases. This CDR3 region has 15 residues. CDR3 coding DNA: TGTGCCAGCAGTTACTCGAAACAGAACACCGGGGAGCTGTTTTTT. Amino acids: CASSYSKQNTGELFF.

The chain joins TRBV28 to TRBJ1-2; D uncertain. The V end lost 3 bases, the J end lost 8 bases, and 7 bases lay between the germline ends. The CDR3 consists of 11 residues. Germline V gene data show CDR1 as MDHEN and CDR2 as SYDVKM. The CDR3 DNA is TGTGCCAGCAGTTTGGGTGGGGGCTACACCTTC. Amino acid sequence: CASSLGGGYTF.

V gene TRBV6-5 combines with J gene TRBJ2-7; maybe TRBD1 (6 bases). The V end was cut by 5 bases, the J end by 4 bases, with 15 bases between. The CDR3 consists of 14 residues. Germline V CDR1 and CDR2: MNHEY, SVGAGI. The CDR3 DNA follows: TGTGCCAGCAGTCCTCCGGGACAAACTTACGAGCAGTACTTC. Residues: CASSPPGQTYEQYF.

The CDR3 is CASSPYRGSGYTF. The CDR3 DNA reads TGTGCCAGCAGTCCATACAGGGGCAGCGGCTACACCTTC. The V call is TRBV28, the J call TRBJ1-2, with TRBD1 matching over 7 bases. CDR1 MDHEN and CDR2 SYDVKM come from the germline V gene. CDR3 length equals 13 residues. V dropped 5 bases and J dropped 8; count of bases not matched to a gene: 8.

The chain is built from TRBV28 and TRBJ1-2; D is perhaps TRBD1 (5 bases). There are 14 residues in the CDR3. Germline assignment: CDR1 MDHEN and CDR2 SYDVKM. Trimming cost V 6 bases and J 4 bases, with 15 bases left between them. CDR3 coding DNA: TGTGCCAGCAGCCCCACGGGGGAACCCTATGGCTACACCTTC. Protein product: CASSPTGEPYGYTF.

This chain uses TRBV3-1 (or the pseudogene TRBV3-2) with TRBJ1-1; tentatively, D is TRBD1 (6 bases). The CDR3 has 15 residues. V lost 2 bases, J lost 0 bases, and 10 bases lay in between. Germline assignment: CDR1 LGHDT and CDR2 YNNKEL (reference sequence). CDR3 sequence: CASSQSRTVNTEAFF. As DNA, the CDR3 is TGTGCCAGCAGCCAATCGCGGACAGTGAACACTGAAGCTTTCTTT.

This chain uses TRBV20-1 with TRBJ2-5; D call uncertain. V was cut by 0 bases and J by 7 bases, with 6 bases left in between. The germline gives CDR1 DFQATT, CDR2 SNEGSKA (reference sequence). This CDR3 contains 11 residues. As DNA, the CDR3 is TGCAGTGCTAGAGATCTGAGGACCCAGTACTTC. Encoded protein: CSARDLRTQYF.

The chain carries TRBV7-2 and TRBJ2-2; D is possibly TRBD2 (5 bases). Trimming removed 1 base from V and 5 bases from J, with 14 bases in between. The CDR3 extends over 16 amino acids. CDR1 SGHTA and CDR2 FQGNSA come from the germline V gene. The CDR3 loop reads CASSLVGGSNTGELFF. CDR3 coding DNA: TGTGCCAGCAGCTTAGTTGGTGGGAGTAATACCGGGGAGCTGTTTTTT.

This chain links TRBV30 with TRBJ2-7; D perhaps matches TRBD1 (5 bases). The CDR3 length is 11 residues. Germline V gene sequence: CDR1 GTSNPN, CDR2 SVGIG (reference sequence). Trimming took 2 bases from V and 5 from J, leaving 7 bases between them. The CDR3 protein is CAWSRTNEQYF. CDR3 DNA: TGTGCCTGGAGTCGGACAAACGAGCAGTACTTC.